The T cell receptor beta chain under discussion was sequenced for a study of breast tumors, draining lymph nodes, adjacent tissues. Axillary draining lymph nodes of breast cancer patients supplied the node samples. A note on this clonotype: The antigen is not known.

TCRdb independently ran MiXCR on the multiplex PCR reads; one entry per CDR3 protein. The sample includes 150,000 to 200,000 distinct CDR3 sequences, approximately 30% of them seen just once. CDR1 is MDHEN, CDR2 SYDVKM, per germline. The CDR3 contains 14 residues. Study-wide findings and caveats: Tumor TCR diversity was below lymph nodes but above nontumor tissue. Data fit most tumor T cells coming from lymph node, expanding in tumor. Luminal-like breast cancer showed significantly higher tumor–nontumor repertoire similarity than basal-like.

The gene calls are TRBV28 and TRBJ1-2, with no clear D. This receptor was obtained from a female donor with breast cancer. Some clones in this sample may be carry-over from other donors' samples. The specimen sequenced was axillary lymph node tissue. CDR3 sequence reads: CARDPGHPNYGYTF. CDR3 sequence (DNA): TGTGCTAGAGATCCTGGGCATCCTAACTATGGCTACACCTTC.